The source of this TCR beta chain is a study of shared clonotypes between healthy human individuals. The wider study: A few men and a couple of women, aged 18 to 49, were donors.

Several immunoSEQ plates received, in even portions, the genomic DNA of each subset. Authors' analysis steps: Filtering differed, since immunoSEQ gave only junction sequences and no quality scores. The protocol was immunoSEQ multiplex PCR, while the TCRdb copy is restricted to in-frame clones and leaves out a portion. V and J calls and clone size are those listed in that table; D and trimming were worked out from the DNA. The sample records some 2 million clones, approximately 95% being singletons. The trim removed 6 bases at V and 2 bases at J, leaving 3 bases unmatched. Looked up from germline, CDR1 is LNHDA and CDR2 is SQIVND (reference sequence). This CDR3 is 14 amino acids long. Only one count was recorded for this clone.

The material sequenced was naive CD4+ T cells sorted from blood. Subset described: CD45RA+ positively selected. The V call is TRBV19, the J call TRBJ2-5; 10 bases are shared with TRBD2. The clonotype originates from a man aged 18-30 years in good health. CDR3 sequence reads: CASRQLAGQETQYF. The CDR3 nucleotides read TGTGCCAGTAGACAACTAGCGGGACAAGAGACCCAGTACTTC.